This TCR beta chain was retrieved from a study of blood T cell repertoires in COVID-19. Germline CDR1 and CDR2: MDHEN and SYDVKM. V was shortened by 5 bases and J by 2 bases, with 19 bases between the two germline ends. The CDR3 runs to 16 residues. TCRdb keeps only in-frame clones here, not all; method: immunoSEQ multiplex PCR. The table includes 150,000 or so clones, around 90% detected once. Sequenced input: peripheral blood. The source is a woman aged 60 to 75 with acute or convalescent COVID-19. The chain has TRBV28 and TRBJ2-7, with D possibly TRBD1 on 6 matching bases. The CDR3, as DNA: TGTGCCAGCAGTACAGGGTTTCACGGCCGAACCTACGAGCAGTACTTC. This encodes CASSTGFHGRTYEQYF.